This T cell receptor beta chain was documented in a study of shared clonotypes between healthy human individuals. Ten or more counts support this clone. The antigen is not known. Study-level results: Larger richness was generally estimated for naive than memory subsets. Among non-shared clonotypes, generation probabilities were lower than among those shared by all four donors.

The authors divided CD4+ cells into CD45RA+ naive and CD45RA-negative memory subsets. V lost 2 bases, J lost 2 bases, and 8 bases lay in between. The CDR3 loop spans 13 amino acids. The germline CDR1 and CDR2 sequences are SGHTS and YDEGEE. Sequenced by immunoSEQ multiplex PCR; TCRdb stores in-frame clones only, minus some. Of roughly 170,000 clones listed, 66% are singletons. Specimen: memory CD4+ T cells sorted from blood. Subset noted: CD45RA-negative fraction. This TCR was recovered from a man aged 25 to 45 in good health. The rearrangement uses TRBV5-8 and TRBJ2-7; D is possibly TRBD1 (6 bases). The CDR3: CASSFGQTYEQYF. In DNA, the CDR3 is TGTGCCAGCAGCTTTGGACAGACCTACGAGCAGTACTTC.